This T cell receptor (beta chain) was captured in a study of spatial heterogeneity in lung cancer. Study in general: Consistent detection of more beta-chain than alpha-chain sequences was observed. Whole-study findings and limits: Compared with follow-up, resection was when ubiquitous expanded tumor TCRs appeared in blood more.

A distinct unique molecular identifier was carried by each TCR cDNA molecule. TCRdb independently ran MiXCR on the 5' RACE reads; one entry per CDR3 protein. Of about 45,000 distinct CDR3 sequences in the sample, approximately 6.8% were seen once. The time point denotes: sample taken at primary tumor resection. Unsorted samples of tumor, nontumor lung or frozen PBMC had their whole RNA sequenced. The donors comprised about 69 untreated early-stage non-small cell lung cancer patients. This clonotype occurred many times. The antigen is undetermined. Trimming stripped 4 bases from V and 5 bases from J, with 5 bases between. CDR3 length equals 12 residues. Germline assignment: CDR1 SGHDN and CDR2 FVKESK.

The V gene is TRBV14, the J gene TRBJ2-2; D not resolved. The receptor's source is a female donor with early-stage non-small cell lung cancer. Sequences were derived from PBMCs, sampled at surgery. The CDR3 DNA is TGTGCCAGCAGCCGAGCGACCGGGGAGCTGTTTTTT. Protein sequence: CASSRATGELFF.